These 14 T cell receptor beta chains originate from one sample sequenced in a study of blood T cell repertoires in COVID-19. Assay: immunoSEQ multiplex PCR; the TCRdb copy retains only in-frame clones and omits some. The repertoire holds about 140,000 clones, with nearly 85% as singletons. Input material: peripheral blood. These receptors all stem from a human donor in a cohort sampled during active COVID-19.

The chain recombines TRBV7-9 with TRBJ1-2, with 7 bases matching TRBD1. Germline V gene sequence: CDR1 SEHNR, CDR2 FQNEAQ (reference sequence). With V trimmed by 5 bases and J by 4 bases, 4 bases remained unmatched. This CDR3 region has 13 residues. The DNA for the CDR3 is TGTGCCAGCAGCCACGGACAGGCCTATGGCTACACCTTC. Protein: CASSHGQAYGYTF.

This rearrangement joins TRBV5-1 to TRBJ1-1; 8 bases are shared with TRBD1. The CDR3 consists of 15 residues. CDR1 SGHRS and CDR2 YFSETQ come from the germline V gene. V lost 6 bases to trimming and J lost 8 bases; unmatched junction nucleotides: 15. CDR3 sequence (DNA): TGCGCCAGCACAGGTCGTGCAGGGGGCGCCCCCGAAGCTTTCTTT. Protein: CASTGRAGGAPEAFF.

The chain employs TRBV7-2 and TRBJ1-1, with TRBD1 identical over 8 bases. CDR1 and CDR2 (germline): SGHTA, FQGNSA. With 5 bases clipped from V and 0 bases from J, the junction kept 8 bases outside the gene matches. There are 16 residues in the CDR3. CDR3 nucleotide sequence: TGTGCCAGCAGCAAGGACAGGGTCGGAATGAACACTGAAGCTTTCTTT. Amino acid sequence: CASSKDRVGMNTEAFF.

The V call is TRBV9, the J call TRBJ2-1; 9 bases are shared with TRBD2. The CDR3 loop spans 15 amino acids. The ends lost 3 bases at V and 4 bases at J; junction bases unmatched: 5. CDR1 SGDLS and CDR2 YYNGEE come from the germline V gene. Here the CDR3 reads CASSAGLAAYNEQFF. The CDR3 region has the DNA TGTGCCAGCAGCGCGGGACTAGCAGCATACAATGAGCAGTTCTTC.

The V call is TRBV11-3, the J call TRBJ1-1, with a possible D match to TRBD1 (5 bases). V was clipped by 1 base and J by 6 bases, with 15 bases between them. Germline assignment: CDR1 SGHNT and CDR2 YENEEA. The length of the CDR3 is 15 residues. The CDR3 is CASSLAAGNLAEAFF. The DNA for the CDR3 is TGTGCCAGCAGCTTAGCGGCAGGGAATCTCGCTGAAGCTTTCTTT.

The chain has TRBV7-9 and TRBJ2-7; maybe TRBD1 (6 bases). Trimming cost V 1 base and J 3 bases, with 10 bases left between them. CDR3 length equals 14 residues. CDR1 and CDR2 (germline): SEHNR, FQNEAQ (reference sequence). The CDR3 coding sequence is TGTGCCAGCAGCTTAGGCCAGGGGCACTACGAGCAGTACTTC. Translation gives CASSLGQGHYEQYF.

The rearrangement links TRBV28 to TRBJ2-4; the D gene is possibly TRBD1 (5 bases). In germline, CDR1 is MDHEN, CDR2 SYDVKM. Trimming took 6 bases from V and 6 from J, leaving 18 bases between them. This CDR3 comprises 15 residues. Here the CDR3 DNA reads TGTGCCAGCAGCAACCTCCGGGCCCAGGGAAACATTCAGTACTTC. Translated: CASSNLRAQGNIQYF.

The CDR3 DNA follows: TGTGCCAGCAGCCAGGGACAGGGGTGGGAGCAGTACTTC. Its translation is CASSQGQGWEQYF. The rearrangement joins TRBV3-1 (or the pseudogene TRBV3-2) to TRBJ2-7; 10 nucleotides agree with TRBD1. CDR1 and CDR2 from the germline V gene are LGHDT and YNNKEL (reference sequence). V lost 3 bases to trimming and J lost 7 bases; unmatched junction nucleotides: 3. The length of the CDR3 is 13 residues.

The V gene is TRBV9, the J gene TRBJ1-2; 7 positions match TRBD1. The CDR3 sequence is 11 residues long. After removal of 4 bases from V and 8 bases from J, the junction contained 2 bases not matched to a gene. Germline lookup yields CDR1 SGDLS and CDR2 YYNGEE. CDR3 DNA sequence: TGTGCCAGCAGCCAGGGGGAAGGCTACACCTTC. Protein product: CASSQGEGYTF.

As DNA, the CDR3 is TGTGCCAGCAGTGAAGATCCCCGTGGCTACACCTTC. Its protein is CASSEDPRGYTF. The chain is built from TRBV6-1 and TRBJ1-2; D is unclear. Germline lookup yields CDR1 MNHNS and CDR2 SASEGT. V shed 1 base and J shed 7 bases, with 7 bases lying between them. This CDR3 has 12 residues.

The gene calls are TRBV9 and TRBJ2-5; 7 positions agree with TRBD1. CDR3 length: 15 residues. Germline V lookup: CDR1 SGDLS, CDR2 YYNGEE. V trimming: 3 bases; J trimming: 1 base; junction bases outside the gene matches: 6. The CDR3 loop is CASSARQGIQETQYF. The CDR3 region has the DNA TGTGCCAGCAGCGCCCGACAGGGTATCCAAGAGACCCAGTACTTC. Full variable domain (remainder filled in from reference TRBV9 and TRBJ2-5): DSGVTQTPKHLITATGQRVTLRCSPRSGDLSVYWYQQSLDQGLQFLIQYYNGEERAKGNILERFSAQQFPDLHSELNLSSLELGDSALYFCASSARQGIQETQYFGPGTRLLVL.

This chain links TRBV2 with TRBJ1-6; D not certain. V lost 6 bases to trimming and J lost 10 bases, with 13 bases between them. CDR3 size: 13 residues. The germline gives CDR1 SNHLY, CDR2 FYNNEI. The CDR3 coding sequence is TGTGCCAGCAGGGTGGACTCGGGGTCACCCCTCCACTTT. It encodes CASRVDSGSPLHF.

As DNA, the CDR3 is TGCGCCAGCAGCCAAGAGATAAGAGGGAATGAAAAACTGTTTTTT. Translated, it gives CASSQEIRGNEKLFF. The rearrangement joins TRBV4-3 to TRBJ1-4; D gene unclear. The CDR3 covers 15 residues. Germline-derived CDR1 and CDR2 are LGHNA and YSLEER. V lost 0 bases to trimming and J lost 5 bases, with 10 bases between them.

The gene calls are TRBV5-1 and TRBJ1-1, with a tentative D call TRBD1 (6 bases). V shed 3 bases and J shed 3 bases, with 18 bases lying between them. CDR3 length: 16 amino acids. CDR1 is SGHRS, CDR2 YFSETQ, per germline. The CDR3 reads CASSSPGGRGDTEAFF. The CDR3 nucleotides read TGCGCCAGCAGCTCACCCGGGGGGCGCGGAGACACTGAAGCTTTCTTT. Looking up the rest from reference TRBV5-1 and TRBJ1-1 gives the full variable domain: KAGVTQTPRYLIKTRGQQVTLSCSPISGHRSVSWYQQTPGQGLQFLFEYFSETQRNKGNFPGRFSGRQFSNSRSEMNVSTLELGDSALYLCASSSPGGRGDTEAFFGQGTRLTVV.